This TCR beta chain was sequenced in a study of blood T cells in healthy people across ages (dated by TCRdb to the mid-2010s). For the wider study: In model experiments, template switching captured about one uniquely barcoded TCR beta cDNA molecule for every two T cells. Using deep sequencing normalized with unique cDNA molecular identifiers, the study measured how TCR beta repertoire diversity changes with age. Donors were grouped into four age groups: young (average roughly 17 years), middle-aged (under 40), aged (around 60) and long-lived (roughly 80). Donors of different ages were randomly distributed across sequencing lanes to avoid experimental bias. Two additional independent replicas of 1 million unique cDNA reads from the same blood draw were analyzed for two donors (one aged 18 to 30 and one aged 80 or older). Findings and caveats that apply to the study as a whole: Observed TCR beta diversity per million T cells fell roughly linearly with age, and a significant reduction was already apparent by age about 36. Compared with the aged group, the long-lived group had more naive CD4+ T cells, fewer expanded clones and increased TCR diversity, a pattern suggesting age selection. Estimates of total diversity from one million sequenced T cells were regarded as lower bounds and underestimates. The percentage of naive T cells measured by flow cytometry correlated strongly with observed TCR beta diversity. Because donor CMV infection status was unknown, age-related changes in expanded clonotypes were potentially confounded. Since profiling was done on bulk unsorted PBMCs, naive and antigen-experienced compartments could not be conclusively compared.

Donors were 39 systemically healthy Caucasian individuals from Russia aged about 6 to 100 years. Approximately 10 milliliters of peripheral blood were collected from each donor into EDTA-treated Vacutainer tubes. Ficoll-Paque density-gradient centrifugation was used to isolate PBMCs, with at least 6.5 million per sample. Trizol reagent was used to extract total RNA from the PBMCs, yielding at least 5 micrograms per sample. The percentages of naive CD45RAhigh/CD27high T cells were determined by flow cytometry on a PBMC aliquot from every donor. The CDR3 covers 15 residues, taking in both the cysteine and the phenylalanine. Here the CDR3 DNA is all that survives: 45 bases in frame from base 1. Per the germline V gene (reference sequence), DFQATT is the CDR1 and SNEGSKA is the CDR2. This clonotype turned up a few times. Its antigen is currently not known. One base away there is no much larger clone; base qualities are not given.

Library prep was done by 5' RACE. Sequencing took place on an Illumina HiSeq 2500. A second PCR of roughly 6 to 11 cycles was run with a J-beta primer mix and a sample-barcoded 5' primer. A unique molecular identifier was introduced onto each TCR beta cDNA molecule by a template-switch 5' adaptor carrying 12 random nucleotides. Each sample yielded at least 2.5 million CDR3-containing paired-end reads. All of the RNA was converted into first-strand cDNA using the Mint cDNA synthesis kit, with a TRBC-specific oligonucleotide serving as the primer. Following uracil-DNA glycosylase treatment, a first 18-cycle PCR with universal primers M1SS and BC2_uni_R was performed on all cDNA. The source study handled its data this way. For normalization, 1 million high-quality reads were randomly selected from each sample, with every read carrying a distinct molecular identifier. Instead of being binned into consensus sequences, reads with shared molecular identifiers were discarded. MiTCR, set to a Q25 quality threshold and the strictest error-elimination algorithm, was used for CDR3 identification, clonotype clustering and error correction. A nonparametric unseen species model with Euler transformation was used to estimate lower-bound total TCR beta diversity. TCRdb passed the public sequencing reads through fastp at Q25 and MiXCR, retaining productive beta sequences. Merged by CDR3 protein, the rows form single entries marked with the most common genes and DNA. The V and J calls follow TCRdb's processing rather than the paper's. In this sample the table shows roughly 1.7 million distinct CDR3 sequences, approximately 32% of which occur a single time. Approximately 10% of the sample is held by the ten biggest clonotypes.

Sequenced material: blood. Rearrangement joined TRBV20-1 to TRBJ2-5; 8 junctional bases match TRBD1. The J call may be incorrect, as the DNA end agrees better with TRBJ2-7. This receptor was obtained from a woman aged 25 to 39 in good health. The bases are TGCAGTGCGTTCACCGGGACAGGCCCGTGGGGCGAGCAGTACTTC. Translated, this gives CSAFTGTGPWGEQYF.